This TCR beta chain was captured by sequencing in a study of blood T cells in healthy people across ages. PCR was performed a second time for roughly 7 to 12 cycles using a sample-barcoded 5' primer and a J-beta primer mix. TCRdb analysed the 5' RACE reads with MiXCR anew, one entry per CDR3 protein. In the table there are around 650,000 distinct CDR3 sequences, around 38% of which are singletons. Germline CDR1 and CDR2: ENHRY and SYGVKD. V was shortened by 6 bases and J by 0 bases, with 18 bases between the two germline ends. CDR3 length: 16 residues. Sequencing used blood. The rearrangement uses TRBV10-3 and TRBJ2-7, with D maybe TRBD2 (5 bases). This receptor was taken from a man older than 75 in good health. The CDR3, as DNA: TGTGCCATCAGCGAGACCCCCGGGATACACTCCTACGAGCAGTACTTC. Amino acid sequence: CAISETPGIHSYEQYF.